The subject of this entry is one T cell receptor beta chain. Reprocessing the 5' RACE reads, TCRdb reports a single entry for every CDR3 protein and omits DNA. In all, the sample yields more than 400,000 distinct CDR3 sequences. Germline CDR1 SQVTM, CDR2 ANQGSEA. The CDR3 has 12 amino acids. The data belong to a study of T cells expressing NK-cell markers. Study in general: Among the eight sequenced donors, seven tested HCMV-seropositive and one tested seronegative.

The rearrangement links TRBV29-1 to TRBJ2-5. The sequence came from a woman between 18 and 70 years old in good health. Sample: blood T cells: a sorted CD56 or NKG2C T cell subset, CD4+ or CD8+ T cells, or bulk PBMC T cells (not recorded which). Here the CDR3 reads CSVEPPEETQYF.